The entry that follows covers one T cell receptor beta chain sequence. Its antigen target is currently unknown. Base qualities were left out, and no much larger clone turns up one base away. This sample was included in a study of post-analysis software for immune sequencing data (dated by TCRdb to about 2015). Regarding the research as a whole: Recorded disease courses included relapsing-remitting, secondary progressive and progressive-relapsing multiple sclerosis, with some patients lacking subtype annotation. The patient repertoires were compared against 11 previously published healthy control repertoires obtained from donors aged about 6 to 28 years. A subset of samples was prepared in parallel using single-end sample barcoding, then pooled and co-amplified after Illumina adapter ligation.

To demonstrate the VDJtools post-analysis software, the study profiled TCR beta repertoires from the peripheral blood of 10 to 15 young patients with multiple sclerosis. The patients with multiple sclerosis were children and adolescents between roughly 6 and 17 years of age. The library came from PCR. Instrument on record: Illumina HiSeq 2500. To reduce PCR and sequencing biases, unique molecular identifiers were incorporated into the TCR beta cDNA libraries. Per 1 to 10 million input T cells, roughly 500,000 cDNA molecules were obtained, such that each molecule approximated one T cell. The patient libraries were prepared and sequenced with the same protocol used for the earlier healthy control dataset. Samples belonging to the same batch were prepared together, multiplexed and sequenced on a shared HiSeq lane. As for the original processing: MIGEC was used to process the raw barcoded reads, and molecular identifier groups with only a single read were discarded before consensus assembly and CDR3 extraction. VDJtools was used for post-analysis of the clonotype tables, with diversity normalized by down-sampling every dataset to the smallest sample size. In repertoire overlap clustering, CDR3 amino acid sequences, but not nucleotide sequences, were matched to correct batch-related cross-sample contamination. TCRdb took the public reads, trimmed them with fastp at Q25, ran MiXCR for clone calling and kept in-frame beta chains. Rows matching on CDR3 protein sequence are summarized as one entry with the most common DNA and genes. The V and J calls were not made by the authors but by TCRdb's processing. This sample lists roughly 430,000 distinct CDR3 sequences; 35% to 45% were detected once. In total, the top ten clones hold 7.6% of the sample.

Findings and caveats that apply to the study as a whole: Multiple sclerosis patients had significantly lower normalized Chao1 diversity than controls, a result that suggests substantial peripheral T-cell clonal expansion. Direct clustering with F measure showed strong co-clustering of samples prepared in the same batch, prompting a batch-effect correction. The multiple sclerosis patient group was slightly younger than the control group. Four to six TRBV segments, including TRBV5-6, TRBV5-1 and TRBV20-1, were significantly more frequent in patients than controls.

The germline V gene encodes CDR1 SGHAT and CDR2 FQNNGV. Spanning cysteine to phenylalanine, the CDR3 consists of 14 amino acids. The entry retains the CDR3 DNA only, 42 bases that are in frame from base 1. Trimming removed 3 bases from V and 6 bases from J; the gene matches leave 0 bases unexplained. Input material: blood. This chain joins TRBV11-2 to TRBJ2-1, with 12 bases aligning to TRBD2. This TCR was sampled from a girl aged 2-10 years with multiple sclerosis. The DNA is TGTGCCAGCAGCTTGACTAGCGGGAGCAATGAGCAGTTCTTC. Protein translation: CASSLTSGSNEQFF. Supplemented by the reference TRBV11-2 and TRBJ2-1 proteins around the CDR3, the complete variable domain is EAGVAQSPRYKIIEKRQSVAFWCNPISGHATLYWYQQILGQGPKLLIQFQNNGVVDDSQLPKDRFSAERLKGVDSTLKIQPAKLEDSAVYLCASSLTSGSNEQFFGPGTRLTVL.